This TCR beta chain appears in the sequencing data of a study of shared clonotypes between healthy human individuals. The protocol was immunoSEQ multiplex PCR, while the TCRdb copy is restricted to in-frame clones and leaves out a portion. Seen here are over a million clones, 97% to 99% observed once, and the top ten hold 0.36%. Looked up from germline, CDR1 is SGHNT and CDR2 is YYREEE (reference sequence). The V gene lost 4 bases and the J gene lost 8 bases, with 7 bases spanning the gap. This CDR3 is 11 amino acids long. This TCR was sampled from a young man in good health. The gene calls are TRBV5-4 and TRBJ2-1; D unresolved. Specimen: naive CD4+ T cells sorted from blood. Subset described: CD45RA+ positively selected. CDR3 residues: CASSRQDEQFF. The DNA for the CDR3 is TGTGCCAGCAGCAGACAAGATGAGCAGTTCTTC.